This T cell receptor (beta chain) appears in the sequencing data of a study of response to subunit inactivated influenza vaccine (dated by TCRdb to 2016 to 2019). As for the study more broadly: Deep quantitative profiling of the T cell receptor repertoire was used in the study to follow responses to a trivalent subunit inactivated influenza vaccine. Overall study outcomes, separate from this receptor: According to the authors, only a limited number of new T cells may be recruited by each seasonal influenza vaccination.

Receptors were amplified or captured by RT-PCR. TCRdb shows the sequencer as Illumina HiSeq 2500. TCRdb ran its own pipeline on the public reads, namely fastp trimming at Q25 and MiXCR clone calling, and kept in-frame beta chains. All rows with the same CDR3 protein become a single entry with the most common DNA and genes. Across this sample there are about 700,000 distinct CDR3 sequences, with 15% to 17% seen only once. More than 9% of the sample comes from the top ten. This clonotype has ten or more counts. This receptor's antigen is unknown. Base qualities are not recorded, but no much larger clone differs from it by a single base. The source of this sequence is a man between 50 and 59 years old who received an inactivated influenza vaccine. Donor details come from another sample of the same person, matched by shared clones. Material: PBMCs from blood, obtained 12 days after vaccination.

The DNA sequence reads TGTGCCAGCAGCCAAGCTAGCGGATCTAGCACAGATACGCAGTATTTT. It specifies CASSQASGSSTDTQYF. This receptor chain uses TRBV3-1 and TRBJ2-3; the junction holds 7 bases that match TRBD2. The CDR3 spans 16 residues, from the cysteine through the phenylalanine. Left in the record is the CDR3 DNA by itself, 48 bases read in frame from the first base. The junction shows trimming of 1 base on V and 0 bases on J, and the gene matches do not reach 4 bases of it. The germline V gene (reference sequence) sets CDR1 to LGHDT and CDR2 to YNNKEL.